These 9 T cell receptor beta chains originate from one sample sequenced in a study of shared clonotypes between healthy human individuals. CD8 cells classed as naive were CD45RO-negative and positively selected for CCR7, excluding terminally differentiated effector memory CD45RA+ cells. Method: immunoSEQ multiplex PCR; TCRdb's copy keeps in-frame clones and lacks some. The table includes millions of clones, approximately 94% detected once. The specimen sequenced was naive CD8+ T cells from PBMCs. These receptors all come from a man aged 18 to 35 in good health. Some clones in this sample may be carry-over from other donors' samples.

V usage is TRBV28 and J usage is TRBJ2-2; 12 bases are shared with TRBD2. Per the germline V gene, CDR1 is MDHEN and CDR2 is SYDVKM. Trimming removed 5 bases from V and 4 bases from J; junction bases left unmatched: 11. CDR3 length: 18 residues. The chain's CDR3 is CASSPRLAGVSATGELFF. CDR3 bases: TGTGCCAGCAGTCCTCGACTAGCGGGAGTGTCGGCCACCGGGGAGCTGTTTTTT.

V usage is TRBV4-3 and J usage is TRBJ2-3; D gene unclear. Germline CDR1 LGHNA, CDR2 YSLEER. There are 14 residues in the CDR3. Trimming pared 5 bases from V and 4 bases from J, leaving 13 bases between. Here the CDR3 DNA reads TGCGCCAGCAGCTTGGTATCCGAGGCAGATACGCAGTATTTT. Translated, it gives CASSLVSEADTQYF.

CDR3 in DNA: TGTGCCAGCAGCGTAGCTGCAGGGATCAATGAGCAGTTCTTC. Residues: CASSVAAGINEQFF. This chain connects TRBV9 to TRBJ2-1; a possible D gene is TRBD1 (5 bases). Trimming shortened V by 0 bases and J by 6 bases, and 10 bases separated the two germline ends. Germline V gene lookup returns CDR1 SGDLS and CDR2 YYNGEE. This CDR3 region has 14 residues.

Points on this clone: The sample holds other DNA sequences that translate to the same CDR3. V is TRBV28 and J is TRBJ2-7; D not resolved. This CDR3 spans 11 amino acids. The germline V gene encodes CDR1 MDHEN and CDR2 SYDVKM. V was pared by 4 bases and J by 2 bases, with 3 bases between. The CDR3 nucleotides read TGTGCCAGCAGTTCTCCCTACGAGCAGTACTTC. Translation gives CASSSPYEQYF. The full variable domain, in which reference TRBV28 and TRBJ2-7 provide the parts outside the CDR3, is DVKVTQSSRYLVKRTGEKVFLECVQDMDHENMFWYRQDPGLGLRLIYFSYDVKMKEKGDIPEGYSVSREKKERFSLILESASTNQTSMYLCASSSPYEQYFGPGTRLTVT.

The rearrangement links TRBV2 to TRBJ2-7; TRBD2 aligns across 9 bases. The CDR3 length is 15 residues. Germline V gives CDR1 SNHLY, CDR2 FYNNEI. J lost 3 bases, V lost 2 bases, and 5 bases had no gene match. This CDR3 reads CASSESSGRSYEQYF. The CDR3 nucleotides read TGTGCCAGCAGTGAATCGAGCGGGAGGAGCTACGAGCAGTACTTC.

The V call is TRBV27, the J call TRBJ2-3; 11 nucleotides match TRBD1. CDR3 length: 15 residues. The germline V gene encodes CDR1 MNHEY and CDR2 SMNVEV (reference sequence). The ends lost 3 bases at V and 5 bases at J; junction bases unmatched: 4. The CDR3 nucleotides read TGTGCCAGCAGTTTCGGACAGGGGGCAAGAGATACGCAGTATTTT. It translates to CASSFGQGARDTQYF.

The genes are TRBV2 and TRBJ2-3, with 11 positions matching TRBD2. The CDR3 covers 14 residues. V dropped 6 bases and J dropped 4; count of bases not matched to a gene: 3. Looked up from germline, CDR1 is SNHLY and CDR2 is FYNNEI. The CDR3 DNA reads TGTGCCAGCAGGGTTAGCGGGAGGGCAGATACGCAGTATTTT. Amino acid sequence: CASRVSGRADTQYF.

The rearrangement links TRBV6-1 to TRBJ2-7; 9 nucleotides line up with TRBD1. Germline values: CDR1 MNHNS, CDR2 SASEGT. The CDR3 runs 14 residues. J gave up 7 bases and V 6 bases, and 10 bases lay outside the gene matches. The CDR3 coding sequence is TGTGCCAGCAGGAGCCGGGACAGGGCTCGAGAGCAGTACTTC. It encodes CASRSRDRAREQYF.

The chain has TRBV2 and TRBJ2-7; D gene uncertain. Germline V gene sequence: CDR1 SNHLY, CDR2 FYNNEI. The CDR3 covers 11 residues. V was shortened by 6 bases and J by 3 bases, with 6 bases between the two germline ends. The CDR3 nucleotides read TGTGCCAGCAGGGCCGTCTACGAGCAGTACTTC. Its protein is CASRAVYEQYF.